This entry concerns a single T cell receptor beta chain. The antigen is undetermined. The data were obtained in a study of T cell responses to AZD1222 COVID-19 vaccine. The CDR3 sequence is 16 residues long. The V end lost 3 bases, the J end lost 0 bases, and 12 bases lay between the germline ends. Germline V gives CDR1 SGHNT, CDR2 YYREEE (reference sequence). General study points: The reported proportion of spike-specific TCRs targeting unmutated variant regions was nearly half. The donors showed a predominance of white British ancestry and of females, with possible underestimation of clonal diversity. CD4 TCRs associated with vaccination spanned spike, dominating at 160-218 and 743-854.

Profiled with immunoSEQ multiplex PCR; TCRdb holds only in-frame clones, not every one. The table has under 200,000 clones, 85% to 95% seen once. J is TRBJ2-2 and V is TRBV5-4; D may correspond to TRBD1 or TRBD2 (5 bases each). This receptor was taken from an adult who received the MenACWY meningococcal vaccine as a control. This sample comprised peripheral blood, obtained 28 days after the second dose of the MenACWY control vaccine. For the CDR3, the DNA is TGTGCCAGCAGCTGGGACCCCTTGGCGAACACCGGGGAGCTGTTTTTT. Its protein is CASSWDPLANTGELFF.